A selection of T cell receptor beta chains follows, all from one sample in a study of molecular identifiers for immune sequencing clone quantification. TCRdb used MiXCR to reprocess the PCR reads, holding one entry per CDR3 protein. The table shows hundreds of thousands of distinct CDR3 sequences, with roughly 23% occurring only once. The sequenced sample was naive CD8+ T cells from blood, with Jurkat cell RNA spiked in. Every receptor here comes from a human donor in good health. Some libraries in this study had Jurkat cell RNA spiked in. The CDR3 runs from the conserved cysteine through the conserved F or W. D genes are given only for firm matches. Only some rows state a clone size, as once, few, many or a class for expanded clones.

J gene	clone size	V gene	D gene	CDR3 DNA	CDR3 protein
TRBJ1-5	.	TRBV19	.	TGTGCCAGTACTGACCCTACTAGCAATCAGCCCCAGCATTTT	CASTDPTSNQPQHF
TRBJ2-1	many	TRBV28	.	TGTGCCAGCAGTTTCAGGGGGGCCTACAATGAGCAGTTCTTC	CASSFRGAYNEQFF
TRBJ2-7	.	TRBV5-4	TRBD2	TGTGCCAGCAGCTTCTCAGCGGGAGGGCCCTACGAGCAGTACTTC	CASSFSAGGPYEQYF
TRBJ2-5	.	TRBV7-8	.	TGTGCCAGCAGCTTAGTGTCCTCCATAAAACTAGGAACACAAGAGACCCAGTACTTC	CASSLVSSIKLGTQETQYF
TRBJ2-7	.	TRBV3-1	.	TGTGCCAGCAGCCAAGTTACGGCTGCCTACGAGCAGTACTTC	CASSQVTAAYEQYF
TRBJ2-3	.	TRBV27	.	TGTGCCAGCAGTACCACAGGGGACTTTACAGATACGCAGTATTTT	CASSTTGDFTDTQYF
TRBJ2-5	.	TRBV10-3	.	TGTGCCATCAGTGATCTCGGCTTTGAGTTGGGAGAGACCCAGTACTTC	CAISDLGFELGETQYF
TRBJ2-2	.	TRBV21-1	.	TGTGCCAGCAGCAAAGTCCCGCCTAGCGGGGGGGCGGGGACCTCCACCGGGGAGCTGTTTTTT	CASSKVPPSGGAGTSTGELFF
TRBJ2-6	.	TRBV9	TRBD2	TGTGCCAGCGCGGGGGGGTTTGGGGCCAACGTCCTGACTTTC	CASAGGFGANVLTF
TRBJ1-2	many	TRBV29-1	TRBD1	TGCAGCGTCCGGGACAGCACTATTAACTATGGCTACACCTTC	CSVRDSTINYGYTF
TRBJ2-4	many	TRBV7-9	.	TGTGCCAGCAGCTCCCCCTCGGGAGCCAAAAACATTCAGTACTTC	CASSSPSGAKNIQYF
TRBJ2-5	few	TRBV6-5	.	TGTGCCAGCAGTTACTCGATCGGTCTGACAGATCTAGGGGAGACCCAGTACTTC	CASSYSIGLTDLGETQYF
TRBJ2-3	many	TRBV2	.	TGTGCCAGCAGTGGCGGCACCCGAGCAGGAGATACGCAGTATTTT	CASSGGTRAGDTQYF
TRBJ2-4	.	TRBV12-3/TRBV12-4	.	TGTGCCAACAGTTCCGGGACTCGCCTAGCCAAAAACATTCAGTACTTC	CANSSGTRLAKNIQYF
TRBJ2-7	few	TRBV12-3/TRBV12-4	TRBD2	TGTGCCAGCAGTTCATTAGCGGGACCTAACTACGAGCAGTACTTC	CASSSLAGPNYEQYF
TRBJ2-1	few	TRBV19	.	TGTGCCAGTAGTACCCTTGGGGAAGCCAATGAGCAGTTCTTC	CASSTLGEANEQFF
TRBJ2-3	many	TRBV29-1	.	TGCAGCGTTGAAGATTTTACAGGGAAGAATTCAGATACGCAGTATTTT	CSVEDFTGKNSDTQYF
TRBJ2-7	few	TRBV20-1	TRBD1	TGCAGTGGCAGTGTCGGACAGGCCTCCTACGAGCAGTACTTC	CSGSVGQASYEQYF
TRBJ1-2	many	TRBV5-6	.	TGTGCCAGCAGCTTGGATGGGGCCGGGACCCATGGCTACACCTTC	CASSLDGAGTHGYTF
TRBJ2-2	.	TRBV7-9	.	TGTGCCAGCAGCACCACTTTCGAGTGGGACACCGGGGAGCTGTTCTTT	CASSTTFEWDTGELFF